Detailed here is one T cell receptor beta chain. Its antigen is unknown. The entirety of the isolated RNA underwent reverse transcription, so expressed TCRB transcripts were sequenced. Some clones are missing from TCRdb's copy, which holds only in-frame ones; the method was immunoSEQ multiplex PCR. This sample has fewer than 150,000 clones; 6.5% to 8.5% occur once, and the top ten carry under 1.5%. This entry is derived from a study of beta chain features in type 1 diabetes. Whole-study context: The study examined 107,917,701 sorted cells across all samples.

Cell sorting via CD45RO/CCR7/CD25/CD127/CD95/CD27 was performed to obtain CD4+ naive, central memory, regulatory and stem cell-like memory cells. Study-level results: Equally in patients and controls, shorter templates might have been favored by PCR. In type 1 diabetes patients, VDJ junctions had fewer insertions; deletions at these junctions were more frequent.

The sequencing sample was made of central memory CD4+ T cells from blood. This TCR came from a woman aged 25 to 39 in good health.

Written as DNA, the CDR3 is TGTGCCAGCAGCTTGGAGGGACTACAGACCCAGTACTTC. Amino acids: CASSLEGLQTQYF. This chain links TRBV11-1 with TRBJ2-5; 7 bases map to TRBD2. The CDR3 contains 13 residues. Germline CDR1 is SGHAT and CDR2 is FQDESV (reference sequence). Losses at the gene ends were 3 bases for V and 6 bases for J; bases not matched to a gene: 4.